Listed below are T cell receptor beta chains from one sample, sequenced in a study of cytomegalovirus exposure and HLA in healthy donors. Profiling relied on immunoSEQ multiplex PCR, and the TCRdb table lists in-frame clones only, not all of them. The sample has more than 150,000 clones, almost 80% seen once; the top ten hold over 12%. The specimen was PBMCs. The receptors were sampled from a man aged 45 to 65 in good health and CMV-seropositive. CDR3s include the opening cysteine and the closing phenylalanine or tryptophan. Fields, in order: V gene, D gene, CDR3 length, J gene, clone size, CDR3 DNA, CDR3 protein. The D gene is left open where the match is weak. Size values are once, few and many counts, or a class for expanded clones, and some rows have none.

TRBV5-1	TRBD1	13	TRBJ1-2	-	TGCGCCAGCAGCTTGGCGGGACAGTATGGCTACACCTTC	CASSLAGQYGYTF
TRBV6-1	TRBD1	15	TRBJ1-1	-	TGTGCCAGCAGTGTTAGACAGGGTCGTCACACTGAAGCTTTCTTT	CASSVRQGRHTEAFF
TRBV7-2	-	13	TRBJ1-1	-	TGTGCCAGCAGCTTATCCAAGAACACTGAAGCTTTCTTT	CASSLSKNTEAFF
TRBV2	-	15	TRBJ2-6	-	TGTGCCAGCAAGAGGGATTTCTCTGGGGCCAACGTCCTGACTTTC	CASKRDFSGANVLTF
TRBV20-1	-	11	TRBJ2-3	-	TGCAGTGCTCGGACAGCAGATACGCAGTATTTT	CSARTADTQYF
TRBV5-1	TRBD1	13	TRBJ2-2	once	TGCGCCAGCAGCTTACAGGGGACCGGGGAGCTGTTTTTT	CASSLQGTGELFF
TRBV7-2	-	14	TRBJ1-2	-	TGTGCCAGCAGCTTAGTTGGGCAGGGTGAGGGCTACACCTTC	CASSLVGQGEGYTF
TRBV6-5	-	12	TRBJ2-5	-	TGTGCCAGCAGTTACGGGCGAGAGACCCAGTACTTC	CASSYGRETQYF
TRBV6-5	TRBD1	14	TRBJ1-1	-	TGTGCCAGCAGAACACTGTCCACAGGGGGCAGAGCTTTCTTT	CASRTLSTGGRAFF
TRBV6-5	-	15	TRBJ1-1	-	TGTGCCAGCAGTTCCTCGGGAGGGCCGAACACTGAAGCTTTCTTT	CASSSSGGPNTEAFF
TRBV13	TRBD1	14	TRBJ2-7	-	TGTGCCAGCAGCTTAGGAGGGGGCAGCTACGAGCAGTACTTC	CASSLGGGSYEQYF
TRBV9	-	17	TRBJ2-6	-	TGTGCCAGCAGCGTAGATCGACGGGGCTCTGGGGCCAACGTCCTGACTTTC	CASSVDRRGSGANVLTF
TRBV19	-	14	TRBJ1-4	-	TGTGCCAGTAGTATAATCGGGGTTAGTGAAAAACTGTTTTTT	CASSIIGVSEKLFF
TRBV7-9	TRBD2	16	TRBJ2-3	-	TGTGCCAGCAGCTTTCTAGCGGGGGGCGGCACAGATACGCAGTATTTT	CASSFLAGGGTDTQYF
TRBV6-6	TRBD1	15	TRBJ1-2	-	TGTGCCAGCAGTCTCGGACAGGCCGCTAACTATGGCTACACCTTC	CASSLGQAANYGYTF
TRBV5-6	TRBD1	16	TRBJ1-2	-	TGTGCCAGCAGCTTCGGGACAGGGGCCTCCTCGGACGGCTACACCTTC	CASSFGTGASSDGYTF
TRBV5-6	-	13	TRBJ1-1	-	TGTGCCAGCAGCTTCGACTGGAACACTGAAGCTTTCTTT	CASSFDWNTEAFF
TRBV18	TRBD1	13	TRBJ2-7	-	TGTGCCAGCTCCGACAGGGGGTACTACGAGCAGTACTTC	CASSDRGYYEQYF
TRBV20-1	-	11	TRBJ1-1	once	TGCAGTGTCGCCCCGGGGACTGAAGCTTTCTTT	CSVAPGTEAFF
TRBV4-2	TRBD1	16	TRBJ1-6	-	TGTGCCAGCAGCCAAGGGATCAGGGGGTGGAATTCACCCCTCCACTTT	CASSQGIRGWNSPLHF
TRBV28	-	11	TRBJ2-7	-	TGTGCCAGCAGTTTAGGGCCCGAGCAGTACTTC	CASSLGPEQYF
TRBV7-9	TRBD1	14	TRBJ1-1	few	TGTGCCAGCAGCGTGACAGGGTTTGGCACTGAAGCTTTCTTT	CASSVTGFGTEAFF
TRBV5-6	-	15	TRBJ1-4	-	TGTGCCAGCAGCTCACCGGCAGGGGATCATGAAAAACTGTTTTTT	CASSSPAGDHEKLFF
TRBV28	-	14	TRBJ1-5	-	TGTGCCAGCAGACGACAGGTTTTCAATCAGCCCCAGCATTTT	CASRRQVFNQPQHF
TRBV5-8	-	13	TRBJ1-4	-	TGTGCCAGCAGCTTACAGGGCGGAGAAAAACTGTTTTTT	CASSLQGGEKLFF
TRBV5-1	TRBD1	16	TRBJ2-2	-	TGCGCCAGCAGCTTGAGGGGACAGCAGAACACCGGGGAGCTGTTTTTT	CASSLRGQQNTGELFF
TRBV19	-	14	TRBJ1-1	-	TGTGCCAGTAGTTCGGGATACTTGAACACTGAAGCTTTCTTT	CASSSGYLNTEAFF
TRBV6-6	TRBD2	15	TRBJ2-3	once	TGTGCCAGCAGTCACGGGGGGAGGAGCACAGATACGCAGTATTTT	CASSHGGRSTDTQYF
TRBV9	-	14	TRBJ2-7	-	TGTGCCAGCAGCGTATTTTATAGGGGGTACGAGCAGTACTTC	CASSVFYRGYEQYF
TRBV30	TRBD2	15	TRBJ2-3	-	TGTGCCTGGAGAGAACTAGCGGGGCCGGCAGATACGCAGTATTTT	CAWRELAGPADTQYF
TRBV7-9	-	14	TRBJ2-5	-	TGTGCCAGCAGCTGGGAGGCGGTCCAAGAGACCCAGTACTTC	CASSWEAVQETQYF
TRBV6-1	TRBD1	15	TRBJ1-6	-	TGTGCCAGCAGTCTCGACAGGGGTGGGAATTCACCCCTCCACTTT	CASSLDRGGNSPLHF
TRBV15	-	15	TRBJ1-4	-	TGTGCCACCAGCAGAGATGGCGGGGGTAATGAAAAACTGTTTTTT	CATSRDGGGNEKLFF
TRBV27	-	15	TRBJ1-4	-	TGTGCCAGCGGGGGCCTGGGGGGGATTAATGAAAAACTGTTTTTT	CASGGLGGINEKLFF
TRBV6-6	-	15	TRBJ1-5	-	TGTGCCAGCAGTCCACGCGGGGATAGCAATCAGCCCCAGCATTTT	CASSPRGDSNQPQHF
TRBV5-1	TRBD1	16	TRBJ2-7	-	TGCGCCAGCAGCTTGGAGAGGGGGCGATACTCCTACGAGCAGTACTTC	CASSLERGRYSYEQYF
TRBV9	-	17	TRBJ2-7	-	TGTGCCAGCAGCCCCGCGGCCCGGGCGGGGAATCGGGGGGAGCAGTACTTC	CASSPAARAGNRGEQYF
TRBV5-6	-	14	TRBJ2-7	few	TGTGCCAGCAGCTTGGGCAGGGATAGTGGCGAGCAGTACTTC	CASSLGRDSGEQYF
TRBV15	-	18	TRBJ2-6	-	TGTGCCACCAGCAGACCCGACGAAGAGGTTCCTGGGGCCAACGTCCTGACTTTC	CATSRPDEEVPGANVLTF
TRBV5-1	-	14	TRBJ1-1	few	TGCGCCAGCAGCTTGGCCCTGGCAGGGACTGAAGCTTTCTTT	CASSLALAGTEAFF
TRBV28	-	13	TRBJ1-2	-	TGTGCCAGCACCCAAGGGGTGGGCTATGGCTACACCTTC	CASTQGVGYGYTF
TRBV11-2	TRBD2	14	TRBJ2-3	few	TGTGCCAGCAGGCCTAGCGGGGGGACAGATACGCAGTATTTT	CASRPSGGTDTQYF
TRBV10-1	TRBD1	14	TRBJ1-4	-	TGCGCCAGCAGTAAAGGGACAGGGAATGAAAAACTGTTTTTT	CASSKGTGNEKLFF
TRBV2	-	15	TRBJ1-3	-	TGTGCCAGCAGTGAATGGCCAGGGGCTGGAAACACCATATATTTT	CASSEWPGAGNTIYF
TRBV5-4	-	13	TRBJ1-1	few	TGTGCCAGCAGCACGAACAAGAACACTGAAGCTTTCTTT	CASSTNKNTEAFF
TRBV7-2	-	11	TRBJ2-1	-	TGTGCCAGCAGCTTTTCGGAGGAGCAGTTCTTC	CASSFSEEQFF